The 22 T cell receptor beta chains below all came from one sample that was sequenced in a study of cytomegalovirus exposure and HLA in healthy donors. PCR amplification relied on 60 Vbeta primers (plus 13 Jbeta primers). Sequencing was performed with immunoSEQ multiplex PCR; in TCRdb, only in-frame clones are kept and a portion is missing. The sample contains roughly 240,000 clones, 70% to 90% of which appear only once. The specimen sequenced was PBMCs. The receptors were sampled from a girl aged 2 to 9 in good health and CMV-seronegative.

This chain links TRBV5-1 with TRBJ1-1, with D perhaps matching TRBD1 (5 bases). The CDR3 has 14 amino acids. CDR1 and CDR2 from the germline V gene are SGHRS and YFSETQ. V lost 0 bases and J 7 bases, leaving 13 bases between the germline ends. CDR3 protein: CASSLAGQGGEAFF. The CDR3 region has the DNA TGCGCCAGCAGCTTGGCAGGGCAGGGAGGTGAAGCTTTCTTT.

The chain recombines TRBV5-1 with TRBJ2-3; tentative D call: TRBD1 (6 bases). The CDR3 contains 15 residues. V lost 4 bases and J lost 4, with 16 bases in between. Germline V gene lookup returns CDR1 SGHRS and CDR2 YFSETQ. DNA of the CDR3: TGCGCCAGCAGCCAGGGGATCCTCGGCCCAGATACGCAGTATTTT. Protein sequence: CASSQGILGPDTQYF.

J is TRBJ2-7 and V is TRBV27; D is unresolved. There are 11 residues in the CDR3. Per the germline V gene, CDR1 is MNHEY and CDR2 is SMNVEV (reference sequence). V gave up 5 bases and J gave up 4 bases, with 6 bases separating them. Here the CDR3 reads CASSQKYEQYF. CDR3 nucleotide sequence: TGTGCCAGCAGTCAGAAATACGAGCAGTACTTC.

The chain uses TRBV13 and TRBJ2-1; the match to TRBD2 covers 7 bases. CDR1 is PRHDT, CDR2 FYEKMQ, per germline (reference sequence). V lost 7 bases to trimming and J lost 3 bases; unmatched junction nucleotides: 6. The CDR3 totals 14 residues. Here the CDR3 reads CASTVQRGYNEQFF. The CDR3 DNA reads TGTGCCAGCACGGTCCAGCGGGGCTACAATGAGCAGTTCTTC.

The count of this clone is one. The chain joins TRBV28 to TRBJ2-1; possible D gene TRBD2, 5 bases. CDR3 length: 15 residues. V lost 1 base and J lost 2, with 9 bases in between. The germline V gene has CDR1 MDHEN and CDR2 SYDVKM. This chain's CDR3 is CASSLSSGTYNEQFF. In DNA, the CDR3 is TGTGCCAGCAGTTTATCATCGGGAACCTACAATGAGCAGTTCTTC.

The chain employs TRBV27 and TRBJ2-3, with TRBD2 as a possible D gene (7 bases). CDR3 length: 16 amino acids. CDR1 and CDR2 from the germline V gene are MNHEY and SMNVEV (reference sequence). V was clipped by 0 bases and J by 3 bases, with 13 bases between them. CDR3 DNA sequence: TGTGCCAGCAGTTTATCGCGTGGGAGGGGGACAGATACGCAGTATTTT. Translating it yields CASSLSRGRGTDTQYF.

The CDR3, as DNA: TGCGCCAGCAGCCAAGATAATTTCCGTGAAGCTTTCTTT. This codes for CASSQDNFREAFF. V is TRBV4-1 and J is TRBJ1-1; no reliable D call. V was clipped by 0 bases and J by 7 bases, with 9 bases between them. This CDR3 spans 13 amino acids. Looked up from germline, CDR1 is MGHRA and CDR2 is YSYEKL.

The chain uses TRBV4-1 and TRBJ2-5, with 8 bases lining up with TRBD1. CDR3 size: 16 residues. With V trimmed by 5 bases and J by 4 bases, 12 bases remained unmatched. Per germline, CDR1 MGHRA and CDR2 YSYEKL. CDR3 in amino acids: CASSDLGQEVGETQYF. CDR3 DNA sequence: TGCGCCAGCAGCGACCTGGGACAGGAGGTCGGAGAGACCCAGTACTTC.

The chain carries TRBV11-3 and TRBJ2-1; possibly TRBD2 for D (7 bases). CDR1 is SGHNT and CDR2 is YENEEA in the germline V gene. The ends were cut back, 3 bases at V and 4 bases at J, with 10 bases in the middle. CDR3 length equals 14 residues. The CDR3 DNA reads as TGTGCCAGCAGCTTCGGGGGGCCATACAATGAGCAGTTCTTC. Its protein product is CASSFGGPYNEQFF.

The chain carries TRBV7-6 and TRBJ2-5; D gene unclear. CDR1 and CDR2 from the germline V gene are SGHVS and FNYEAQ. V lost 5 bases and J lost 5, with 12 bases in between. The CDR3 runs to 13 residues. The CDR3 sequence is CASSLGLIETQYF. The CDR3 bases are TGTGCCAGCAGCCTCGGGTTAATTGAGACCCAGTACTTC.

The J gene is TRBJ2-5, the V gene TRBV7-2; the match to TRBD1 covers 9 bases. V lost 2 bases to trimming and J lost 11 bases; unmatched junction nucleotides: 9. In germline, CDR1 is SGHTA, CDR2 FQGNSA. This CDR3 region has 14 residues. The CDR3 sequence: CASSLYRGLGEQYF. CDR3 sequence (DNA): TGTGCCAGCAGCTTATACAGGGGGCTCGGGGAGCAGTACTTC.

The rearrangement joins TRBV6-1 to TRBJ1-2, with TRBD1 matching over 8 bases. V shed 6 bases and J 7 bases; nucleotides not matched to a gene: 4. Germline V gene lookup returns CDR1 MNHNS and CDR2 SASEGT. CDR3 length: 12 residues. The CDR3 region has the DNA TGTGCCAGCAGGCAGGGGGCGGCTGGCTACACCTTC. Amino acids: CASRQGAAGYTF.

V and J are TRBV4-1 and TRBJ2-1; tentatively, D is TRBD2 (6 bases). The V end lost 8 bases, the J end lost 7 bases, and 18 bases lay between the germline ends. Germline CDR1 is MGHRA and CDR2 is YSYEKL. This CDR3 is 14 amino acids long. CDR3 region: CASSVTSSGNEQFF. In DNA, the CDR3 is TGCGCCAGCTCAGTGACTAGTTCGGGTAATGAGCAGTTCTTC.

The V and J genes are TRBV6-5 and TRBJ1-1; no clear D gene. The V end lost 2 bases, the J end lost 3 bases, and 7 bases lay between the germline ends. Germline V lookup: CDR1 MNHEY, CDR2 SVGAGI. CDR3 length: 13 amino acids. The chain's CDR3 is CASSYAAYTEAFF. The CDR3 DNA sequence: TGTGCCAGCAGTTACGCGGCGTACACTGAAGCTTTCTTT.

The CDR3 nucleotides read TGCGCCAGCAGTCCCGGACAGGGGAACACCGGGGAGCTGTTTTTT. Residues: CASSPGQGNTGELFF. V gene TRBV5-1 combines with J gene TRBJ2-2, with 8 positions matching TRBD1. The CDR3 has 15 residues. V gave up 5 bases and J gave up 1 base; unmatched junction bases: 4. Germline V gene lookup returns CDR1 SGHRS and CDR2 YFSETQ.

This chain uses TRBV30 with TRBJ1-5; perhaps TRBD1 as D (5 bases). Germline V gives CDR1 GTSNPN, CDR2 SVGIG (reference sequence). V lost 3 bases and J lost 6, with 12 bases in between. This CDR3 comprises 13 residues. For the CDR3, the DNA is TGTGCCTGGAGCGGAGGGACTGCTCAGCCCCAGCATTTT. Translating gives CAWSGGTAQPQHF.

The chain is built from TRBV29-1 and TRBJ2-5; 8 bases are shared with TRBD1. The CDR3 spans 13 residues. With V trimmed by 7 bases and J by 3 bases, 7 bases remained unmatched. The V gene's germline CDR1 is SQVTM and CDR2 ANQGSEA. The CDR3 sequence is CSAPGGYKETQYF. The CDR3 nucleotides read TGCAGCGCCCCAGGGGGCTACAAAGAGACCCAGTACTTC.

This clone has only one observation. The chain combines TRBV7-2 with TRBJ1-5; 8 bases are a match to TRBD1. CDR3 length equals 15 residues. CDR1 SGHTA and CDR2 FQGNSA come from the germline V gene. With V trimmed by 3 bases and J by 7 bases, 8 bases remained unmatched. The chain's CDR3 is CASSFATGVNQPQHF. The CDR3 DNA follows: TGTGCCAGCAGCTTCGCGACAGGGGTAAACCAGCCCCAGCATTTT.

The rearrangement uses TRBV10-1 and TRBJ2-1, with 14 nucleotides matching TRBD2. Germline V gene sequence: CDR1 WNHNN, CDR2 SYGVQD (reference sequence). Trimming took 10 bases from V and 8 from J; bases not matched to a gene: 19. The CDR3 length is 18 residues. The DNA for the CDR3 is TGCGCCACACGCCCGGGACTAGCGGGAGAGGGGGCCGTCTATGAGCAGTTCTTC. Amino acid sequence: CATRPGLAGEGAVYEQFF.

V and J are TRBV5-4 and TRBJ2-3, with 16 bases fitting TRBD2. Trimming at V came to 4 bases and at J to 4 bases, leaving 6 bases not matched to a gene. CDR1 and CDR2 from the germline V gene are SGHNT and YYREEE (reference sequence). There are 17 residues in the CDR3. CDR3 loop: CASSPGTSGGASDTQYF. CDR3 nucleotides: TGTGCCAGCAGCCCCGGGACTAGCGGGGGGGCCTCAGATACGCAGTATTTT.

The chain uses TRBV7-9 and TRBJ1-3; TRBD1 matches at 10 bases. The V segment lost 4 bases and the J segment 3 bases; nucleotides outside the gene matches: 6. The germline V gene has CDR1 SEHNR and CDR2 FQNEAQ (reference sequence). The CDR3 has 16 amino acids. The CDR3 region is CASSSDRGYGGNTIYF. For the CDR3, the DNA is TGTGCCAGCAGCTCGGACAGGGGGTATGGTGGAAACACCATATATTTT.

The chain links TRBV6-5 to TRBJ2-1; D is perhaps TRBD1 (5 bases). Trimming stripped 2 bases from V and 5 bases from J, with 13 bases between. Germline V gives CDR1 MNHEY, CDR2 SVGAGI. The CDR3 is 15 residues long. CDR3 amino acids: CASSYGASRDNEQFF. The DNA of the CDR3 is TGTGCCAGCAGTTACGGGGCTAGTCGGGACAATGAGCAGTTCTTC.